The entry below gives a single T cell receptor beta chain sequence along with its context. The antigen is not known. V lost 6 bases and J 1 base, leaving 21 bases between the germline ends. The CDR3 has 16 amino acids. Germline values: CDR1 DFQATT, CDR2 SNEGSKA (reference sequence). TCRdb processed the multiplex PCR reads anew with MiXCR; each CDR3 protein has one entry. In the table there are 160,000 or so distinct CDR3 sequences, around 33% of which are singletons. Axillary draining lymph nodes of breast cancer patients supplied the node samples. This record comes from a study of breast tumors, draining lymph nodes, adjacent tissues. The study's findings and limits: That most tumor T cells come from lymph nodes remained unproven. Tumor repertoires ranked between lymph nodes and nontumor tissue in diversity, with V and J gene preferences.

Sample: axillary lymph node tissue. The chain is built from TRBV20-1 and TRBJ2-5, with D possibly being TRBD1 (8 bases). The sequence came from a female donor with breast cancer. Some clones in this sample may be carry-over from other donors' samples. The CDR3 DNA is TGCAGTGCCAGCGGACACAGGGGGGAGGGCCAAGAGACCCAGTACTTC. It codes for CSASGHRGEGQETQYF.